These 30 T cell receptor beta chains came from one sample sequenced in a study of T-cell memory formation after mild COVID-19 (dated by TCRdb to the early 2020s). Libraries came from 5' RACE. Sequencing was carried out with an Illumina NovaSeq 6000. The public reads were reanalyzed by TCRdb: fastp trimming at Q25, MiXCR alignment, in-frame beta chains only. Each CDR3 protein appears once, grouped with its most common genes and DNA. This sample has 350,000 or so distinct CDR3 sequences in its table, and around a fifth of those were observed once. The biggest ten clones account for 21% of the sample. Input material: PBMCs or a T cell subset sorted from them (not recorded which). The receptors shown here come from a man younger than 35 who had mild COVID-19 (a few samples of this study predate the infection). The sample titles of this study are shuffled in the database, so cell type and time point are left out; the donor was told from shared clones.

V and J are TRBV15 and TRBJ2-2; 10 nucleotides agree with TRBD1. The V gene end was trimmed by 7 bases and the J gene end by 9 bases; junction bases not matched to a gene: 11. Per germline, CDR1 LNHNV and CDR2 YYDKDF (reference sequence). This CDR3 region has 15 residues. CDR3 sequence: CATTVGDRGSRELFF. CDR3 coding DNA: TGTGCCACCACGGTCGGGGACAGGGGTTCCAGGGAGCTGTTTTTT.

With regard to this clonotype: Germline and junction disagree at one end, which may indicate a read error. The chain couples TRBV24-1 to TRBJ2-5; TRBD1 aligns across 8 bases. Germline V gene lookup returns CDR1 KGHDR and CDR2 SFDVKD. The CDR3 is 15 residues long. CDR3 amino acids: CATSDSDRGVETQYF. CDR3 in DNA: TGTGCCACAAGTGATTCCGACAGGGGCGTCGAGACCCAGTACTTC.

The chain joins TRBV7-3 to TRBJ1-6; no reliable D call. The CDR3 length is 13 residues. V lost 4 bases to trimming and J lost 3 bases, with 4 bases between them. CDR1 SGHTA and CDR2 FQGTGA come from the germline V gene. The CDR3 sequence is CASSSNYNSPLHF. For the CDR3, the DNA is TGTGCCAGCAGCTCGAACTATAATTCACCCCTCCACTTT.

CDR3 amino acids: CASSFGGEGKTQYF. In nucleotides, the CDR3 is TGTGCCAGCAGTTTTGGCGGGGAGGGAAAGACCCAGTACTTC. The chain has TRBV6-2 or TRBV6-3 and TRBJ2-5; 7 nucleotides agree with TRBD2. Looked up from germline, CDR1 is MNHEY and CDR2 is SVGEGT. V trimming: 4 bases; J trimming: 6 bases; junction bases outside the gene matches: 8. This CDR3 comprises 14 residues.

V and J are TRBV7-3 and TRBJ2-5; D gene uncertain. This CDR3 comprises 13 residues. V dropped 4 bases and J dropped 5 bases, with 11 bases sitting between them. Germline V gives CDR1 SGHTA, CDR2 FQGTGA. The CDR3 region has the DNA TGTGCCAGCAGCTCCGCTATCGGGGAGACCCAGTACTTC. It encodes CASSSAIGETQYF.

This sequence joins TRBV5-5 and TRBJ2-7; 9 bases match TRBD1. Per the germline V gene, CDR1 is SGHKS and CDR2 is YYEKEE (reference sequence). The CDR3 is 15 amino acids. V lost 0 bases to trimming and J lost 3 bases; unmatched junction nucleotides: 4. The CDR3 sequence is CASSLAGQGLYEQYF. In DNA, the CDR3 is TGTGCCAGCAGCTTGGCAGGACAGGGGCTCTACGAGCAGTACTTC.

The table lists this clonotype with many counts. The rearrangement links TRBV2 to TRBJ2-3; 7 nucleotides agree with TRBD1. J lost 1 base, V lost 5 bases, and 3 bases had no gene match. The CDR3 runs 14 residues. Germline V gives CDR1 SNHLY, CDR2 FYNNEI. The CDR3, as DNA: TGTGCCAGCAGTCAAGGACAGGGCACAGATACGCAGTATTTT. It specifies CASSQGQGTDTQYF.

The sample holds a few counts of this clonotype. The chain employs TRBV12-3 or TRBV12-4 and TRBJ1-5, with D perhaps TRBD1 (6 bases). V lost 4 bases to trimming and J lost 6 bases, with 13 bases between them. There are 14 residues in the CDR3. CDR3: CASSSGNRVQPQHF. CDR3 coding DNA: TGTGCCAGCAGTTCGGGGAACAGGGTTCAGCCCCAGCATTTT.

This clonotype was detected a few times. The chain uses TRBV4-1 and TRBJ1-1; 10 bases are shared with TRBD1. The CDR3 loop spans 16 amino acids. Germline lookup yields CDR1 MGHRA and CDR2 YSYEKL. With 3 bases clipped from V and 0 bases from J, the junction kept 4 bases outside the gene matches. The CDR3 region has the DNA TGCGCCAGCAGCCAGGATGGACAGGGGGTGAACACTGAAGCTTTCTTT. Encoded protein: CASSQDGQGVNTEAFF.

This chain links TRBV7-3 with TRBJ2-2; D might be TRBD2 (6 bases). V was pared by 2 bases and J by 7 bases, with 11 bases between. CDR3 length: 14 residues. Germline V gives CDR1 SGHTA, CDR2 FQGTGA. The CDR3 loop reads CASSLGLSLGELFF. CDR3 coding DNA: TGTGCCAGCAGCTTAGGACTATCCCTCGGGGAGCTGTTTTTT.

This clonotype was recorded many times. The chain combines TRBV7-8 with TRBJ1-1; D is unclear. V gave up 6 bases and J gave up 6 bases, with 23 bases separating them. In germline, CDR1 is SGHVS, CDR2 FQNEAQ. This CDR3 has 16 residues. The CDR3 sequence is CASSHIVQTGVAEAFF. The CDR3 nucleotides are TGTGCCAGCAGTCATATCGTACAGACTGGGGTAGCTGAAGCTTTCTTT.

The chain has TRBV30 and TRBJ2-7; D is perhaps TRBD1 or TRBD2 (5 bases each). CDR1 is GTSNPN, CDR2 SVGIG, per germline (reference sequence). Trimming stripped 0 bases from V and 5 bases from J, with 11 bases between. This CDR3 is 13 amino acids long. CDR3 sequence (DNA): TGTGCCTGGAGTGTGTTCAGAGGGGACGAGCAGTACTTC. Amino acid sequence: CAWSVFRGDEQYF. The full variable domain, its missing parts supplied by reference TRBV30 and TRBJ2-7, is SQTIHQWPATLVQPVGSPLSLECTVEGTSNPNLYWYRQAAGRGLQLLFYSVGIGQISSEVPQNLSASRPQDRQFILSSKKLLLSDSGFYLCAWSVFRGDEQYFGPGTRLTVT.

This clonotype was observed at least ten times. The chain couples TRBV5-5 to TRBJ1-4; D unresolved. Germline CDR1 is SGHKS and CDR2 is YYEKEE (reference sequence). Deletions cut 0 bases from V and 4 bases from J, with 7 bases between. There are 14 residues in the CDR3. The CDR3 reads CASSLEAVNEKLFF. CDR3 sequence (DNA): TGTGCCAGCAGCTTGGAGGCTGTTAATGAAAAACTGTTTTTT.

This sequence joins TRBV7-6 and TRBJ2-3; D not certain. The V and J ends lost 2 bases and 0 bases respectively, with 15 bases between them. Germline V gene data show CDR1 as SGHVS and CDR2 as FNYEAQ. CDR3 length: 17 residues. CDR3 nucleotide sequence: TGTGCCAGCAGCTTAAACCAGGACCGATTTAGCACAGATACGCAGTATTTT. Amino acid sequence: CASSLNQDRFSTDTQYF. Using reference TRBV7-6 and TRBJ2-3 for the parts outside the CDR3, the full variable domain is GAGVSQSPRYKVTKRGQDVALRCDPISGHVSLYWYRQALGQGPEFLTYFNYEAQQDKSGLPNDRFSAERPEGSISTLTIQRTEQRDSAMYRCASSLNQDRFSTDTQYFGPGTRLTVL.

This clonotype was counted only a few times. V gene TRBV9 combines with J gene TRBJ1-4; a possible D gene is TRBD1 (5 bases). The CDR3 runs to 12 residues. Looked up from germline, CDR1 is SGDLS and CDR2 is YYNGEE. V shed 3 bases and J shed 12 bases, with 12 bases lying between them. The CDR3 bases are TGTGCCAGCAGCGCCCAGGGTTACCAACTGTTTTTT. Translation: CASSAQGYQLFF.

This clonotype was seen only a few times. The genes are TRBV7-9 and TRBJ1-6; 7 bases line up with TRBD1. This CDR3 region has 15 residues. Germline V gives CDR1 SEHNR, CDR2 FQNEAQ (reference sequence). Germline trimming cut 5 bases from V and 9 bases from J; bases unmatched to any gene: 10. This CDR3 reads CASSGYRGISSPLHF. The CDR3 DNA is TGTGCCAGCAGCGGTTACAGGGGAATAAGTTCACCCCTCCACTTT.

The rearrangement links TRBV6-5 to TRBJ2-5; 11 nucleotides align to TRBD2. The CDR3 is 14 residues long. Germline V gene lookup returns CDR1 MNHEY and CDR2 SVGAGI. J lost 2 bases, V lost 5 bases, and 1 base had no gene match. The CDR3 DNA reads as TGTGCCAGCAGTGTAGCGGGGGGGCAAGAGACCCAGTACTTC. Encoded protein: CASSVAGGQETQYF.

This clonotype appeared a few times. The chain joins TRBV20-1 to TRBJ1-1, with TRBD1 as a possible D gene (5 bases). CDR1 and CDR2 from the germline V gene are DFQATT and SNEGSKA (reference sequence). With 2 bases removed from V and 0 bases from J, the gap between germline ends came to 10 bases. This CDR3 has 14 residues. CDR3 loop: CSARTGSMNTEAFF. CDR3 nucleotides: TGCAGTGCTAGAACAGGTTCTATGAACACTGAAGCTTTCTTT.

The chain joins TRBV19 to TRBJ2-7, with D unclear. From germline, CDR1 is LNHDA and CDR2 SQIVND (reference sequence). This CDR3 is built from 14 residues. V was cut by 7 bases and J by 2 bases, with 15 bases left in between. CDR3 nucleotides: TGTGCCAGTACCCCTCGGACCGAAACCTACGAGCAGTACGTC. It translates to CASTPRTETYEQYV.

The CDR3 DNA sequence: TGTGCCAGCTCACCACGGCCAGGATCGTCCCGGGGCTATGGCTACACCTTC. Its translation: CASSPRPGSSRGYGYTF. J is TRBJ1-2 and V is TRBV18; no clear D gene. CDR1 and CDR2 (germline): KGHSH, LQKENI. The CDR3 has 17 amino acids. The V end lost 1 base, the J end lost 4 bases, and 19 bases lay between the germline ends. The complete variable domain, with remaining parts taken from reference TRBV18 and TRBJ1-2, reads NAGVMQNPRHLVRRRGQEARLRCSPMKGHSHVYWYRQLPEEGLKFMVYLQKENIIDESGMPKERFSAEFPKEGPSILRIQQVVRGDSAAYFCASSPRPGSSRGYGYTFGSGTRLTVV.

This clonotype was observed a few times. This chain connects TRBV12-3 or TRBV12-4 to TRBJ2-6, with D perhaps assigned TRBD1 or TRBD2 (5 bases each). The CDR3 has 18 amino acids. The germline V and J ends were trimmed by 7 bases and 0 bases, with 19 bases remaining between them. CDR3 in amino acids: CASTPSPGRPSGANVLTF. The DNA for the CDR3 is TGTGCCAGCACCCCATCCCCGGGACGGCCCTCTGGGGCCAACGTCCTGACTTTC.

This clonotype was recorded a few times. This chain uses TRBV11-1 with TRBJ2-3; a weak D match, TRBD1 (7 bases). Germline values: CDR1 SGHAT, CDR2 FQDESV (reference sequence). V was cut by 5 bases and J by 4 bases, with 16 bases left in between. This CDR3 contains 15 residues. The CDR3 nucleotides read TGTGCCAGCAGCCCCAGGGGGGCGCAAGCAGATACGCAGTATTTT. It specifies CASSPRGAQADTQYF. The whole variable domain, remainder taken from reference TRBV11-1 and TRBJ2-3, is EAEVAQSPRYKITEKSQAVAFWCDPISGHATLYWYRQILGQGPELLVQFQDESVVDDSQLPKDRFSAERLKGVDSTLKIQPAELGDSAMYLCASSPRGAQADTQYFGPGTRLTVL.

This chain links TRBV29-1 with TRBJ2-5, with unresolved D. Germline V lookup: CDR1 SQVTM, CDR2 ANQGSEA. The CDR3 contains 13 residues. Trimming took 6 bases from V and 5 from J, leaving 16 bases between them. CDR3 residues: CSVSPLGSETQYF. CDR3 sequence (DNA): TGCAGCGTGTCTCCTCTCGGGTCCGAGACCCAGTACTTC. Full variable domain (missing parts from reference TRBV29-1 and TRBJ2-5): SAVISQKPSRDICQRGTSLTIQCQVDSQVTMMFWYRQQPGQSLTLIATANQGSEATYESGFVIDKFPISRPNLTFSTLTVSNMSPEDSSIYLCSVSPLGSETQYFGPGTRLLVL.

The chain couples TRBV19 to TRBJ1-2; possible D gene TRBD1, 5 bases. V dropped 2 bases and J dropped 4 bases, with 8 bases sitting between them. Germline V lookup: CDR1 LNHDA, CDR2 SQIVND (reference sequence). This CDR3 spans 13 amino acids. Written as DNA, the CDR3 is TGTGCCAGTAGTATACCAGGGAGCTATGGCTACACCTTC. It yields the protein CASSIPGSYGYTF.

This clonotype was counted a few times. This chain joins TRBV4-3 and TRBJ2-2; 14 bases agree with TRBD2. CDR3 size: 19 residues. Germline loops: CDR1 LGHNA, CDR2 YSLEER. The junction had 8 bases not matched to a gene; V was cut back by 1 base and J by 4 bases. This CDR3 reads CASSQVGLAGGTATGELFF. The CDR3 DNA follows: TGCGCCAGCAGCCAAGTAGGACTAGCGGGGGGAACAGCCACCGGGGAGCTGTTTTTT.

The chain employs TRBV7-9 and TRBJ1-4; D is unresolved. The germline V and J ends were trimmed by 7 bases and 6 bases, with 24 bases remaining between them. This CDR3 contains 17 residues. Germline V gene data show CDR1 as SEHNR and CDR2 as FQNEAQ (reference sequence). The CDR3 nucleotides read TGTGCCAGCACCTCCCTGCAGGCCGGCGAGAGGGATGAAAAACTGTTTTTT. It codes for CASTSLQAGERDEKLFF.

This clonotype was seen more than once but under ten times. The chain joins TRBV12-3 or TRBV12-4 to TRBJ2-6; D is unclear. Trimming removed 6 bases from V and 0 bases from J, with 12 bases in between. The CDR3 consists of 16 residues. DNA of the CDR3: TGTGCCAGCAGCTCGGGCCCCAGCTCTGGGGCCAACGTCCTGACTTTC. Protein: CASSSGPSSGANVLTF.

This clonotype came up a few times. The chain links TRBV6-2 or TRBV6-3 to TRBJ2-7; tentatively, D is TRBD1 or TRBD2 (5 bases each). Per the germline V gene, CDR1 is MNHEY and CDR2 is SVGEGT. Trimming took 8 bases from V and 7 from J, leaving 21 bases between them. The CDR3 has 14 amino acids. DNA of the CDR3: TGTGCCAGCCTACCTAGGGACCGCCCAGGGGAGCAGTACTTC. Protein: CASLPRDRPGEQYF.

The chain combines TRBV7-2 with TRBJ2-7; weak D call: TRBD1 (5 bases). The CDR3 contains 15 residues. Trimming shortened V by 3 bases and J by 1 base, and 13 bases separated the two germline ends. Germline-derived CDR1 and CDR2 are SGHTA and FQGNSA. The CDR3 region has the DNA TGTGCCAGCAGCTTGGGCTCGACAGCTTCCTACGAGCAGTACGTC. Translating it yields CASSLGSTASYEQYV.

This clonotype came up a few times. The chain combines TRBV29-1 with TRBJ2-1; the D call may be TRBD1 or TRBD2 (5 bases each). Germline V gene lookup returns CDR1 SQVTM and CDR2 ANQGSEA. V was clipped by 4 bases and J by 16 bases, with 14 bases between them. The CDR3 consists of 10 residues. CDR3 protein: CSVGPGPPFF. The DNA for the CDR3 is TGCAGCGTTGGCCCGGGACCACCCTTCTTC.